Listed below are T cell receptor beta chains from one sample, sequenced in a study of identifying expanded T cells in peripheral blood. Using immunoSEQ multiplex PCR, the repertoire was profiled, and TCRdb retains in-frame clones only, with some absent. Found here are some 77,000 clones, about 88% of them singletons; the top ten hold about 20%. Sequencing was performed on blood. The receptors here all came from a person between 18 and 69 years old in good health. Each CDR3 is given with its conserved first and last residue. D genes are given only for firm matches.

j_call d_call v_call cdr3_aa
TRBJ2-3 TRBD1 TRBV6-5 CASSLQGAQNTQYF
TRBJ2-3 . TRBV7-8 CASSLGLKDTQYF
TRBJ1-2 . TRBV5-4 CASSYDKNYGYTF
TRBJ1-5 . TRBV6-6 CASSPGEGNQPQHF
TRBJ2-3 . TRBV5-4 CASRRDRHHTDTQYF
TRBJ2-5 . TRBV7-2 CASSLAGSGVGEETQYF
TRBJ1-2 . TRBV7-9 CASSVGTNYGYTF
TRBJ1-1 . TRBV6-5 CASSPQPSATEAFF
TRBJ1-2 TRBD1 TRBV5-6 CASRKTGTGAFYGYTF
TRBJ1-2 . TRBV29-1 CSVEYLGTFDGYTF
TRBJ1-2 . TRBV7-8 CASTPWGADYGYTF
TRBJ2-1 TRBD2 TRBV6-1 CASSLTSSSYNEQFF
TRBJ1-3 . TRBV5-6 CASSPWGGSGNTIYF
TRBJ2-7 . TRBV13 CASSFSGITGYYEQYF
TRBJ2-7 . TRBV19 CASSSRPGPYEQYF
TRBJ1-1 . TRBV21-1 CASSKGTGNTEAFF
TRBJ1-2 . TRBV7-2 CASSLLPDYGYTF
TRBJ2-2 TRBD1 TRBV19 CASSGTGYGTGELFF
TRBJ2-7 . TRBV19 CASSVVGSPYEQYF
TRBJ2-1 . TRBV6-5 CASSFGAFSSYNEQFF
TRBJ2-1 . TRBV27 CASSGRKGILNEQFF
TRBJ2-2 TRBD2 TRBV7-9 CASVFTSGGELFF
TRBJ1-5 . TRBV10-3 CAISESGGHQPQHF
TRBJ1-3 . TRBV19 CASSGHRVIFGNTIYF
TRBJ2-3 TRBD1 TRBV6-4 CASSDSQGADTQYF
TRBJ2-3 TRBD1 TRBV5-6 CASSFDRGLGTDTQYF
TRBJ2-5 . TRBV6-6 CASTSLRETQYF
TRBJ2-5 TRBD2 TRBV13 CASSRTRMETQYF
TRBJ1-5 . TRBV27 CASSYSGPSQPQHF
TRBJ1-1 . TRBV5-1 CASSLGYGRAVWNTEAFF
TRBJ1-2 . TRBV19 CASSMWTDRRGYTF
TRBJ1-4 . TRBV4-1 CASSRTATNEKLFF
TRBJ1-2 TRBD1 TRBV7-8 CASSLSGQGDGYTF
TRBJ2-2 . TRBV5-1 CASSLAGGTVNTGELFF
TRBJ1-2 TRBD1 TRBV29-1 CSVEPTGVHYGYTF
TRBJ2-3 TRBD2 TRBV2 CASLSSGSDTQYF
TRBJ2-7 . TRBV4-3 CASSPLRGGNYEQYF
TRBJ2-5 TRBD1 TRBV5-5 CASSLGQGLQETQYF
TRBJ2-7 . TRBV6-6 CAIAGGPSYEQYF
TRBJ2-1 . TRBV2 CASRGLVFGGYNEQFF
TRBJ1-3 . TRBV7-2 CASSLVSQVGNTIYF
TRBJ1-1 . TRBV6-6 CASSYRDSNLAFF
TRBJ1-2 . TRBV18 CASSPFSGVRGGYTF
TRBJ2-5 TRBD2 TRBV15 CATSRGTSLAQYF
TRBJ1-1 . TRBV14 CASSQVLLSISAAFF
TRBJ1-3 . TRBV2 CASSGNTIYF
TRBJ1-6 . TRBV15 CATSRDGLLNSPLHF
TRBJ2-5 . TRBV19 CASSDSRELNF
TRBJ1-3 TRBD1 TRBV18 CASSQDRGGNTIYF
TRBJ2-1 . TRBV11-2 CASSVYNEQFF
TRBJ1-1 . TRBV7-6 CASSLVYGTGGTEAFF
TRBJ1-1 . TRBV5-6 CASSFGTNGEAFF
TRBJ2-3 . TRBV13 CASSLDTQYF
TRBJ1-2 TRBD1 TRBV7-7 CASSPDRGRDGYTF